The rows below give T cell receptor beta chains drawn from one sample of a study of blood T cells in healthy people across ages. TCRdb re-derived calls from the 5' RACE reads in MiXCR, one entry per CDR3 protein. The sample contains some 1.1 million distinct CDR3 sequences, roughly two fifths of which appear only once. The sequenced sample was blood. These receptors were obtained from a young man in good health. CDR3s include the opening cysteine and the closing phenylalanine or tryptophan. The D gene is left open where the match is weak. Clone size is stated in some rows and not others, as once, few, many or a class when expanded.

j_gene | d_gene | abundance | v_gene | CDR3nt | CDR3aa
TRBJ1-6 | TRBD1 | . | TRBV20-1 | TGCAGTGCTAGTGAGGGACAGATTAATTCACCCCTCCACTTT | CSASEGQINSPLHF
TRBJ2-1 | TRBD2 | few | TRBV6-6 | TGTGCCAGCAGTCCCCCGGGACTAGCGGGGGCCAACAATGAGCAGTTCTTC | CASSPPGLAGANNEQFF
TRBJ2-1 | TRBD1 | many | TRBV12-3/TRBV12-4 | TGTGCCAGCAGCTTAGGGGGACAGGGGTACAATGAGCAGTTCTTC | CASSLGGQGYNEQFF
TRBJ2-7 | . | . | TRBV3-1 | TGTGCCAGCAGCCAAGGCCAGGGTGAAGACGAGCAGTACTTC | CASSQGQGEDEQYF
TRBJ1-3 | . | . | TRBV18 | TGTGCCAGCTCACCGACTCCCGGAAACACCATATATTTT | CASSPTPGNTIYF
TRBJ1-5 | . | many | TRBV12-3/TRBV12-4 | TGTGCCAGCAGTTTTGGCGGCAATCAGCCCCAGCATTTT | CASSFGGNQPQHF
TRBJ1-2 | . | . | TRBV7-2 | TGTGCCAGCAGCAAAGGACACCGGACCTATGGCTACACCTTC | CASSKGHRTYGYTF
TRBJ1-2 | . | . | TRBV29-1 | TGCAGCGTAAGGGACACCCCTAACTATGGCTACACCTTC | CSVRDTPNYGYTF
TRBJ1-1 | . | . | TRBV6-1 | TGTGCCAGCAGCGACTCACCTGGATCGAACACTGAAGCTTTCTTT | CASSDSPGSNTEAFF
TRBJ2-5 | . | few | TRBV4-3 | TGCGCCAGCAGCCATACAGGCTACCGAGAGACCCAGTACTTC | CASSHTGYRETQYF
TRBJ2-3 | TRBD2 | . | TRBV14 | TGTGCCAGCAGCCAAGATAAGGATAGCGGGGATCGCACAGATACGCAGTATTTT | CASSQDKDSGDRTDTQYF
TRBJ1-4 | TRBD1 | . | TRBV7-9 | TGTGCCGGCTCGACGGGACAGGCCGCAACTAATGAAAAACTGTTTTTT | CAGSTGQAATNEKLFF
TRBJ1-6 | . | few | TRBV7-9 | TGTGCCAGCAGCTTAGAGAAGGGTCCCCTCCACTTT | CASSLEKGPLHF
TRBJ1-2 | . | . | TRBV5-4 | TGTGCCAGCAGCCAAGACATAAACACCATTAACTATGGCTACACCTTC | CASSQDINTINYGYTF
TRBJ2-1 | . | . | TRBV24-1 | TGTGCCACCAGTGATTTGGGAAGCGACAATGAGCAGTTCTTC | CATSDLGSDNEQFF
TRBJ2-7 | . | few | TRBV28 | TGTGCCAGCAGTTTCGAGGGCCATTACGAGCAGTACTTC | CASSFEGHYEQYF
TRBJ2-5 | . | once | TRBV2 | TGTGCCAGCCTACAGGGAAGGGAAGAGACCCAGTACTTC | CASLQGREETQYF
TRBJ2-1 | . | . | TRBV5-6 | TGTGCCAGCAGCCGAGGGGCGGTGAATGAGCAGTTCTTC | CASSRGAVNEQFF
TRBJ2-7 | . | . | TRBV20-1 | TGCAATGCTAGAGTGGGTAAGGGCAACCTTTACGAGCAGTACTTC | CNARVGKGNLYEQYF
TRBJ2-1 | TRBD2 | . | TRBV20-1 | TGCAGTGCTAGAGATAGCCGGAGACTAGCGAGTTACGAGCAGTTCTTC | CSARDSRRLASYEQFF
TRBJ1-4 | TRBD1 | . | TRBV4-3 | TGCGCCAGCAGCCAAGCCACCGGGACAGATGGAAAACTGTTTTTT | CASSQATGTDGKLFF
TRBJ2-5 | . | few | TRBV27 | TGTGCCAGCAGTTTGGGAAGCGGCGCGGCCCAGTACTTC | CASSLGSGAAQYF
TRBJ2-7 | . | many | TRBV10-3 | TGTGCCATCAGTGAGTCAGGGGCAGGGAGGTACGAGCAGTACTTC | CAISESGAGRYEQYF
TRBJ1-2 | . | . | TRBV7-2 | TGTGCCAGCAGCCTAAGGGCAGGGAGCAGGTCCTATGGCTACACCTTC | CASSLRAGSRSYGYTF
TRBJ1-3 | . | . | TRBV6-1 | TGTGCCAGCAGTGAAGCGGGACTGTCCCACTCTGGAAACACCATATATTTT | CASSEAGLSHSGNTIYF
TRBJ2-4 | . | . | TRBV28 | TGTGCCAGCAGCCCCGGCAGGGGTAACATTCAGTACTTC | CASSPGRGNIQYF
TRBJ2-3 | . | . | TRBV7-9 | TGTGCCATCCTCCCGGGAGTGGGGGCCGCCGCGGATACGCAGTATTTT | CAILPGVGAAADTQYF
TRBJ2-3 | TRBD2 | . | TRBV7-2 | TGTGCCAGCAGCTTAGCTAGCGGGGGAGTCGCAGATACGCAGTATTTT | CASSLASGGVADTQYF
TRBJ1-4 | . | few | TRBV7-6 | TGTGCCAGCAGGGACGGGAAGAGGGGTGCTAATGAAAAACTGTTTTTT | CASRDGKRGANEKLFF
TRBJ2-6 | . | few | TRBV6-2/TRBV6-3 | TGTGCCAGCAGTAAGGGCTCTGGGGCCAACGTCCTGACTTTC | CASSKGSGANVLTF
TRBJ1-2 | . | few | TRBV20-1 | TGCAGTGCTACAGGGGAGCTCTATGGCTACACCTTC | CSATGELYGYTF
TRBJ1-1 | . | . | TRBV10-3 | TGTGCCATCAGTGAGTCCCCCGTCCTGAACACTGAAGCTTTCTTT | CAISESPVLNTEAFF
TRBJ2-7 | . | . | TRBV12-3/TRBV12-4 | TGTGCCAGCAGCCTTCCATACAGTGTGGTGGACAATGAGCAGTACTTC | CASSLPYSVVDNEQYF
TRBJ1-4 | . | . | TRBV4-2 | TGTGCCAGCAGCCAACAGGGAGATGAAAAACTGTTTTTT | CASSQQGDEKLFF
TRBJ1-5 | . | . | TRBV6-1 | TGTGCCAGCAGTGAACAAGGGCATCAGCCCCAGCATTTT | CASSEQGHQPQHF
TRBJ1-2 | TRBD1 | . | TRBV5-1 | TGCGCCAGCAGCCCGCGGACAGGGAGAGGGGACTACTATGGCTACACCTTC | CASSPRTGRGDYYGYTF
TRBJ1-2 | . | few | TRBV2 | TGTGCCAGCAGTGTAAGGGTATCCAACTATGGCTACACCTTC | CASSVRVSNYGYTF
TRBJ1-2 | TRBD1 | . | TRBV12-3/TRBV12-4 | TGTGCCAGCAACATCGGGACAGACCCTAACTATGGCTACACCTTC | CASNIGTDPNYGYTF
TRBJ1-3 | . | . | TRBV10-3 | TGTGCCATCCTTATAAGTGGGGGGAAGTCTGGAAACACCATATATTTT | CAILISGGKSGNTIYF
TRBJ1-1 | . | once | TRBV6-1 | TGTGCCAGCAGTGAAAGGAGAGGGGCCCCCGTGTTTGGAGCTTTCTTT | CASSERRGAPVFGAFF